Below are 13 T cell receptor beta chains sequenced from a single sample in a study of blood T cell repertoires in COVID-19. Profiling relied on immunoSEQ multiplex PCR, and the TCRdb table lists in-frame clones only, not all of them. The data contain around 62,000 clones, 75% to 90% of them singletons. The specimen sequenced was peripheral blood. The receptors were gathered from a man aged 60 to 75 with acute or convalescent COVID-19.

This clone showed up just once. CDR3 in DNA: TGTGCCAGCAGTTACGGAGGGAGGGGTTCAGATACGCAGTATTTT. Protein sequence: CASSYGGRGSDTQYF. This chain joins TRBV6-6 and TRBJ2-3; the match to TRBD2 covers 7 bases. The J segment lost 4 bases and the V segment lost 2 bases, leaving 6 bases of the junction unmatched. Germline V CDR1 and CDR2: MNHNY, SVGAGI (reference sequence). The length of the CDR3 is 15 residues.

The V and J genes are TRBV28 and TRBJ2-5, with a tentative D call TRBD1 (6 bases). Germline V lookup: CDR1 MDHEN, CDR2 SYDVKM. V lost 6 bases, J lost 5 bases, and 16 bases lay in between. The CDR3 has 14 amino acids. Here the CDR3 DNA reads TGTGCCAGCAGCTTCGCTACAGGGCGGGAGACCCAGTACTTC. As protein: CASSFATGRETQYF.

This chain uses TRBV19 with TRBJ1-2; 7 bases align to TRBD1. Trimming took 4 bases from V and 3 from J; bases not matched to a gene: 8. Germline V CDR1 and CDR2: LNHDA, SQIVND (reference sequence). This CDR3 spans 15 amino acids. The CDR3 is CASSTDRDGDYGYTF. The CDR3 DNA is TGTGCCAGTAGTACCGACAGGGATGGAGACTATGGCTACACCTTC.

The chain links TRBV28 to TRBJ1-1; TRBD1 agrees at 10 bases. Germline CDR1 and CDR2: MDHEN and SYDVKM. V shed 5 bases and J 1 base; nucleotides not matched to a gene: 7. The CDR3 is 16 residues long. The CDR3, as DNA: TGTGCCAGCAGTCCCCCGGGACAGGGGACGAACACTGAAGCTTTCTTT. Amino acids: CASSPPGQGTNTEAFF.

The chain has TRBV7-9 and TRBJ2-7, with a tentative D call TRBD1 (6 bases). Trimming left V 7 bases short and J 3 bases short, with 13 bases between. The germline V gene encodes CDR1 SEHNR and CDR2 FQNEAQ (reference sequence). This CDR3 comprises 13 residues. The CDR3 coding sequence is TGTGCCAGCACCCGCACAGGGAGCTACGAGCAGTACTTC. Translation gives CASTRTGSYEQYF.

Worth noting for this clone: Its ends do not fully match the called genes, so a read error is possible. The chain recombines TRBV2 with TRBJ1-5; weak D call: TRBD1 (6 bases). CDR3 length: 15 residues. Germline assignment: CDR1 SNHLY and CDR2 FYNNEI. The DNA for the CDR3 is TGTGCCAGCAGTGAGTCAACTGGGGGCAAGCAGCCCCAGCATTTT. It translates to CASSESTGGKQPQHF.

The rearrangement links TRBV6-5 to TRBJ1-2; 7 bases match TRBD1. CDR1 is MNHEY and CDR2 is SVGAGI in the germline V gene. The CDR3 length is 13 residues. The J segment lost 6 bases and the V segment lost 8 bases, leaving 9 bases of the junction unmatched. CDR3 DNA: TGTGCCAGCGGGCGGGACAGCAATAATGGCTACACCTTC. Protein sequence: CASGRDSNNGYTF.

CDR3: CSVEKPGSSYEQYF. The CDR3 region has the DNA TGCAGCGTTGAGAAACCAGGGTCATCCTACGAGCAGTACTTC. The chain recombines TRBV29-1 with TRBJ2-7; D is possibly TRBD1 (5 bases). CDR3 size: 14 residues. Germline V CDR1 and CDR2: SQVTM, ANQGSEA. V shed 3 bases and J shed 1 base, with 13 bases lying between them.

The genes are TRBV27 and TRBJ2-1; TRBD2 agrees at 11 bases. Germline assignment: CDR1 MNHEY and CDR2 SMNVEV (reference sequence). This CDR3 region has 16 residues. V dropped 5 bases and J dropped 4; count of bases not matched to a gene: 7. The CDR3 DNA reads as TGTGCCAGCAGTGGGGGACTAGCGGACACGTACAATGAGCAGTTCTTC. As protein: CASSGGLADTYNEQFF.

This clone was recorded once. V is TRBV19 and J is TRBJ2-2; 13 bases are a match to TRBD2. The ends lost 6 bases at V and 0 bases at J; junction bases unmatched: 4. CDR3 length: 17 amino acids. Germline-derived CDR1 and CDR2 are LNHDA and SQIVND (reference sequence). In DNA, the CDR3 is TGTGCCAGTAGACCGGGACTAGCGGGATCGAACACCGGGGAGCTGTTTTTT. Translating gives CASRPGLAGSNTGELFF.

The rearrangement links TRBV6-2 or TRBV6-3 to TRBJ2-1, with 11 bases matching TRBD2. Germline CDR1 and CDR2: MNHEY and SVGEGT. J was trimmed by 2 bases and V by 2 bases; bases with no gene match: 5. The CDR3 length is 17 residues. This CDR3 is CASSYPSGRIPYNEQFF. In nucleotides, the CDR3 is TGTGCCAGCAGTTACCCTAGCGGGAGGATCCCCTACAATGAGCAGTTCTTC.

The CDR3 loop reads CASSHRAGVSYEQYF. The CDR3 DNA sequence: TGCGCCAGCAGTCATAGGGCAGGGGTCTCCTACGAGCAGTACTTC. This chain uses TRBV23-1 with TRBJ2-7, with D perhaps matching TRBD1 (6 bases). TRBV23-1 carries the ORF label, with uncertain function. The CDR3 runs 15 residues. V was shortened by 3 bases and J by 0 bases, with 12 bases between the two germline ends.

The J gene is TRBJ1-4, the V gene TRBV19; D is unclear. CDR3 length: 16 amino acids. V lost 4 bases to trimming and J lost 3 bases, with 15 bases between them. The germline CDR1 and CDR2 sequences are LNHDA and SQIVND (reference sequence). Here the CDR3 reads CASSNPRREANEKLFF. In DNA form, the CDR3 reads TGTGCCAGTAGTAACCCCCGGAGGGAGGCTAATGAAAAACTGTTTTTT.